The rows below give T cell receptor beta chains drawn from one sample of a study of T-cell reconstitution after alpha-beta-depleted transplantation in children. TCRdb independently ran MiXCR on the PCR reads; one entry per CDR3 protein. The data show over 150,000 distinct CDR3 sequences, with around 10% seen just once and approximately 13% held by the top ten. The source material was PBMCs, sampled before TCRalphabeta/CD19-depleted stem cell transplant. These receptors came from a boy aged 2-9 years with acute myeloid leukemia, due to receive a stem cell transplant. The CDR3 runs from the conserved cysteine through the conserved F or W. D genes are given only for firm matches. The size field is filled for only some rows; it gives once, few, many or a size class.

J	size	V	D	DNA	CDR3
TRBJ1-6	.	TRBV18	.	TGTGCCAGCTCACCCGTTATGGGTCCCTACTCACCCCTCCACTTT	CASSPVMGPYSPLHF
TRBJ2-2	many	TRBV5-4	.	TGTGCCAGCAGCCGACGCGGGCCGAAGGGCGGGGAGCTGTTTTTT	CASSRRGPKGGELFF
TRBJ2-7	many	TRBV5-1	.	TGCGCCAGCAGCTTAAGGGGGGGACCATACGAGCAGTACTTC	CASSLRGGPYEQYF
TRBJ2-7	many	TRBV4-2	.	TGTGCCAGCAGCCAAGAGGTCGGGACTTTCTCCTACGAGCAGTACTTC	CASSQEVGTFSYEQYF
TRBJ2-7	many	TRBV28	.	TGTGCCACCAGATTCAGGGGGCAGTACTTC	CATRFRGQYF
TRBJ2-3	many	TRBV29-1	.	TGCAGCGTTGAAGGGGACTTTACTGGGGGCACAGATACGCAGTATTTT	CSVEGDFTGGTDTQYF
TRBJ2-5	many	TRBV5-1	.	TGCGCCAGCAGCTTGATGTCGGAGGAGACCCAGTACTTC	CASSLMSEETQYF
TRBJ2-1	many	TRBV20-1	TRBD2	TGCAGTGCAACAGCTAGGGGACTAGCGTTAGATGAGCAGTTCTTC	CSATARGLALDEQFF
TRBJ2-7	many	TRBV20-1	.	TGCAGTGCTAACGGGCAGATCACCTACGAGCAGTACTTC	CSANGQITYEQYF
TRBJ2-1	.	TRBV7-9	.	TGTGCCAGCAGCTTTTGGACAGCGGACAATGAGCAGTTCTTC	CASSFWTADNEQFF
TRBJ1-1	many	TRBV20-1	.	TGCAGTGCTAGGATGGGCACTGAAGCTTTCTTT	CSARMGTEAFF
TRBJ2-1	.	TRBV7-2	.	TGTGCCAGCAGCCCCGGGACTTCCTCCTACAATGAGCTGTTCTTC	CASSPGTSSYNELFF
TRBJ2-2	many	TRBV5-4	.	TGTGCCAGCAGCTTGTCACAGGGCCTGGGCACCGGGGAGCTGTTTTTT	CASSLSQGLGTGELFF
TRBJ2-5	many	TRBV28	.	TGTGCCAGCAGTTTATCGGGTACTCAAGAGACCCAGTACTTC	CASSLSGTQETQYF
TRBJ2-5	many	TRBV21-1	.	TGTGCCAGCAGCAAAGGGCCTATCGCTAGCGGGGTCAGGTGGACCCAGTACTTC	CASSKGPIASGVRWTQYF
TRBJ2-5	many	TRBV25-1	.	TGTGCCAGCAGCCGGACTGGTAACCAAGAGACCCAGTACTTC	CASSRTGNQETQYF
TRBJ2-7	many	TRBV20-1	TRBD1	TGCAGTGCTAGGGGGACAGACGTTTCCTACGAGCAGTACTTC	CSARGTDVSYEQYF
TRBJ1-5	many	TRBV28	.	TGTGCCAGCAGCAAATGGGGGGGCAGGGGTCAGCCCCAGCATTTT	CASSKWGGRGQPQHF
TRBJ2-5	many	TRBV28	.	TGTGCCAGCAGTTTATATCCCGGAGGCCCTGATGGCCAGGGGCCCCAAGAGACCCAGTACTTC	CASSLYPGGPDGQGPQETQYF
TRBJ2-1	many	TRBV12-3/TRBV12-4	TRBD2	TGTGCCAGCAGTAGACGACTGGGACTAGCGGGAGGGGGAGTCGGCAATGAGCAGTTCTTC	CASSRRLGLAGGGVGNEQFF
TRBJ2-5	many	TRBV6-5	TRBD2	TGTGCCAGCAGTTACTCGCGGGGGGGCTTGGAGACCCAGTACTTC	CASSYSRGGLETQYF
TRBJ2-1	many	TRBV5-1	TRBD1	TGCGCCAGCAGCCCCGGACAGGGGAATGAGCAGTTCTTC	CASSPGQGNEQFF
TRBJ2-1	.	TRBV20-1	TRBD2	TGCAGGCCGGGACTAGCGGGATCGAACCGCTCCTACAATGAGCAGTTCTTC	CRPGLAGSNRSYNEQFF
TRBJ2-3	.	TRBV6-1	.	TGTGCCAGCAGACCCCATTCTGTGGGGGGCACAGATACGCAGTATTTT	CASRPHSVGGTDTQYF
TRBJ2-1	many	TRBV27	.	TGTGCCAGCAGTTTATTCGCAGACCCCTACAATGAGCAGTTCTTC	CASSLFADPYNEQFF
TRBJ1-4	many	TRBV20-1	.	TGCAGTGGGAGACAGAACACTAATGAAAAACTGTTTTTT	CSGRQNTNEKLFF
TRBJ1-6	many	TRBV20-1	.	TGCAGTGCTAGCCGAGGAGGTTATAATTCACCCCTCCACTTT	CSASRGGYNSPLHF
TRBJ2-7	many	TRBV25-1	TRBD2	TGTGCCAGCAGTGAATACGGACTAGCGGATATACTGAGCTCCTACGAGCAGTACTTC	CASSEYGLADILSSYEQYF
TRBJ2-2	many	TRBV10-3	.	TGTGCCATCAGTGAGACGCCGACGGCTAAAGAGGGGGAGCTGTTTTTT	CAISETPTAKEGELFF
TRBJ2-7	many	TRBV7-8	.	TGTGCCAGCAGCCTCAGGGAGTTCTCCTACGAGCAGTACTTC	CASSLREFSYEQYF